The 11 T cell receptor beta chains in this list originate from one sample, sequenced in a study of T cell responses to AZD1222 COVID-19 vaccine. The method was immunoSEQ multiplex PCR; TCRdb's version includes in-frame clones alone and lacks a portion of them. The table records roughly 130,000 clones, roughly 90% of them present only once. Here the sequenced sample was peripheral blood, taken on day 0 of AZD1222 vaccination. The receptors were sampled from an adult in good health.

This chain connects TRBV20-1 to TRBJ2-3, with TRBD2 matching 8 bases. The CDR3 has 15 residues. Germline CDR1 and CDR2: DFQATT and SNEGSKA (reference sequence). The V and J ends lost 3 bases and 1 base, in that order; junction bases with no gene match: 6. CDR3 nucleotide sequence: TGCAGTGCTAGTCCCCCGGGACTAGGCACAGATACGCAGTATTTT. Protein product: CSASPPGLGTDTQYF.

The rearrangement joins TRBV24-1 to TRBJ2-5; 9 nucleotides match TRBD1. The CDR3 is 16 residues long. CDR1 and CDR2 from the germline V gene are KGHDR and SFDVKD. V shed 1 base and J 5 bases; nucleotides not matched to a gene: 7. CDR3 DNA sequence: TGTGCCACCAGTGATTTAAAACAGGGGGCCCCGGAGACCCAGTACTTC. Translation: CATSDLKQGAPETQYF.

This clone occurred a few times. V is TRBV19 and J is TRBJ1-2; D perhaps matches TRBD1 (5 bases). Trimming removed 7 bases at V and 0 bases at J, with 12 bases between. Germline V gene sequence: CDR1 LNHDA, CDR2 SQIVND (reference sequence). This CDR3 region has 14 residues. The CDR3 protein is CASTVGRANYGYTF. CDR3 sequence (DNA): TGTGCCAGTACGGTGGGACGGGCTAACTATGGCTACACCTTC.

The J gene is TRBJ1-2, the V gene TRBV28, with D unclear. The CDR3 spans 13 residues. V shed 5 bases and J shed 4 bases, with 11 bases lying between them. Germline V gives CDR1 MDHEN, CDR2 SYDVKM. CDR3 coding DNA: TGTGCCAGCAGTAAGGGTAGCTCCTATGGCTACACCTTC. Translated: CASSKGSSYGYTF.

This clone showed up just a few times. The chain recombines TRBV7-3 with TRBJ1-5; D is possibly TRBD1 (5 bases). V lost 11 bases and J lost 6, with 17 bases in between. The V gene's germline CDR1 is SGHTA and CDR2 FQGTGA. There are 13 residues in the CDR3. DNA of the CDR3: TGTGCCTCCTCGGGGGAGGGAGGTCAGCCCCAGCATTTT. The encoded protein is CASSGEGGQPQHF.

The chain has TRBV11-1 and TRBJ2-3; the match to TRBD1 covers 9 bases. The J segment lost 4 bases and the V segment lost 5 bases, leaving 7 bases of the junction unmatched. Germline-derived CDR1 and CDR2 are SGHAT and FQDESV (reference sequence). The CDR3 length is 15 residues. This chain's CDR3 is CASSRQGGLPDTQYF. In DNA, the CDR3 is TGTGCCAGCAGCAGACAGGGGGGTCTCCCAGATACGCAGTATTTT.

The chain employs TRBV10-3 and TRBJ2-5; D perhaps matches TRBD2 (6 bases). V lost 4 bases and J 2 bases, leaving 14 bases between the germline ends. The germline CDR1 and CDR2 sequences are ENHRY and SYGVKD. There are 15 residues in the CDR3. CDR3 protein: CAISGGEYGQETQYF. In nucleotides, the CDR3 is TGTGCCATCAGTGGGGGGGAGTATGGGCAAGAGACCCAGTACTTC.

V usage is TRBV11-2 and J usage is TRBJ1-2; D may be TRBD1 (6 bases). With 5 bases removed from V and 12 bases from J, the gap between germline ends came to 22 bases. CDR1 is SGHAT and CDR2 is FQNNGV in the germline V gene. The CDR3 length is 14 residues. The CDR3 bases are TGTGCCAGCAGCCCTTTAGGGGGTCCGGTCTGGCACACCTTC. Translation gives CASSPLGGPVWHTF.

This rearrangement joins TRBV10-3 to TRBJ1-1; 7 bases match TRBD1. V trimming: 10 bases; J trimming: 1 base; junction bases outside the gene matches: 6. Germline loops: CDR1 ENHRY, CDR2 SYGVKD. The CDR3 runs to 13 residues. The CDR3 DNA follows: TGTGCCACCCTGGACAGGCAGAACACTGAAGCTTTCTTT. Translation gives CATLDRQNTEAFF.

V and J are TRBV29-1 and TRBJ2-3; unclear D gene. Trimming took off 7 bases at V and 6 bases at J, with 8 bases between the two ends. The CDR3 covers 10 residues. The germline gives CDR1 SQVTM, CDR2 ANQGSEA. This chain's CDR3 is CSAAFDTQYF. The CDR3, as DNA: TGCAGCGCCGCGTTCGATACGCAGTATTTT.

The rearrangement uses TRBV19 and TRBJ2-5; tentative D call: TRBD1 (5 bases). This CDR3 has 16 residues. With 1 base removed from V and 5 bases from J, the gap between germline ends came to 17 bases. CDR1 is LNHDA, CDR2 SQIVND, per germline (reference sequence). CDR3 sequence reads: CASSIGAGMLEETQYF. For the CDR3, the DNA is TGTGCCAGTAGTATAGGTGCAGGGATGTTAGAGGAGACCCAGTACTTC.